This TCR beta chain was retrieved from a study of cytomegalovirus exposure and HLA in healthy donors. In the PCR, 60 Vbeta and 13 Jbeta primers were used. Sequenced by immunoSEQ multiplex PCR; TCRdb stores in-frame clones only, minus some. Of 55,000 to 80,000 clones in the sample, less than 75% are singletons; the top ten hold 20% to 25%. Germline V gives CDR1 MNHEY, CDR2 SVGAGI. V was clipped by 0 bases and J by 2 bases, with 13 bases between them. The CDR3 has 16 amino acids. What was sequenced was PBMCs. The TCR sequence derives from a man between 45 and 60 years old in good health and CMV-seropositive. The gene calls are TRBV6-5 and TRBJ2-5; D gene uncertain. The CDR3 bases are TGTGCCAGCAGTTACTCGGGCAGTCCCTTGCAAGAGACCCAGTACTTC. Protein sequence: CASSYSGSPLQETQYF.